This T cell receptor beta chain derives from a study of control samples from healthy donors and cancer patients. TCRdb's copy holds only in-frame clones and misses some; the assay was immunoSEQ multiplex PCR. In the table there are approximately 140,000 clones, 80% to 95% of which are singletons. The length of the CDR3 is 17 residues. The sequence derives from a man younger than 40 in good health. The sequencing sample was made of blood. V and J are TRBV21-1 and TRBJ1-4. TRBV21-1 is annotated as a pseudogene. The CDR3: CASSKYCKGRGIEKLFF. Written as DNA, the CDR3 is TGTGCCAGCAGCAAATACTGTAAGGGTCGCGGAATTGAGAAACTGTTTTTT.